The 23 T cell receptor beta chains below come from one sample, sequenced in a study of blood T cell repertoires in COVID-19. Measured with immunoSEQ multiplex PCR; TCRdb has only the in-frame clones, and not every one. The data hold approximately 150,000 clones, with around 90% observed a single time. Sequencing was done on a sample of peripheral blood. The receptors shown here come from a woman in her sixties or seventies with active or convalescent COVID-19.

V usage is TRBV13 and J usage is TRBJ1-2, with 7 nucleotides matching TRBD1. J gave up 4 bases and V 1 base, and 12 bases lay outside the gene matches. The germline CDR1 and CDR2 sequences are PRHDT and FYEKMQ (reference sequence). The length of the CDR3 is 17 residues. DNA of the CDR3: TGTGCCAGCAGCTTAGCTCCAGGACAGGCCCACAGCTATGGCTACACCTTC. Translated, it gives CASSLAPGQAHSYGYTF. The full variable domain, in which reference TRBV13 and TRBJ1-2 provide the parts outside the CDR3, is AAGVIQSPRHLIKEKRETATLKCYPIPRHDTVYWYQQGPGQDPQFLISFYEKMQSDKGSIPDRFSAQQFSDYHSELNMSSLELGDSALYFCASSLAPGQAHSYGYTFGSGTRLTVV.

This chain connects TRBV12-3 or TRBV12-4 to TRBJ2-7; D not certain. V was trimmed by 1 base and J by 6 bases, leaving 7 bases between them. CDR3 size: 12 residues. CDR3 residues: CASSLGSSEQYF. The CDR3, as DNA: TGTGCCAGCAGTTTAGGGAGCTCCGAGCAGTACTTC.

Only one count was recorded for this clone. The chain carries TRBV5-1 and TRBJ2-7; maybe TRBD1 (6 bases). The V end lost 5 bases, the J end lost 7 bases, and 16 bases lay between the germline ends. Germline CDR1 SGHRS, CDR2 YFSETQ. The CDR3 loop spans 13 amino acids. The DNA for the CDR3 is TGCGCCAGCAGGCCCCGGGACACGGGGGAGCAGTACTTC. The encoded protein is CASRPRDTGEQYF.

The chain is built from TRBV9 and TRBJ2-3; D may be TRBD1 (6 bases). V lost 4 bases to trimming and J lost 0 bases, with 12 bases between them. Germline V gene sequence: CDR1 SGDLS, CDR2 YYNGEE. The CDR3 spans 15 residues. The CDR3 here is CASSLLQGSTDTQYF. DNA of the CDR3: TGTGCCAGCAGCCTATTACAGGGTAGCACAGATACGCAGTATTTT. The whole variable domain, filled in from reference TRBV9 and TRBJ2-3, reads DSGVTQTPKHLITATGQRVTLRCSPRSGDLSVYWYQQSLDQGLQFLIQYYNGEERAKGNILERFSAQQFPDLHSELNLSSLELGDSALYFCASSLLQGSTDTQYFGPGTRLTVL.

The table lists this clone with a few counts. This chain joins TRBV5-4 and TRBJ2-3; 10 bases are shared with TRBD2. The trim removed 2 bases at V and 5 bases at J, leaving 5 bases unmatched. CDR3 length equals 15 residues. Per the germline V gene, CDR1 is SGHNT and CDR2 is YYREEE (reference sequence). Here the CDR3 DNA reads TGTGCCAGCAGCTTCCGCACTAGCGGGGAAGATACGCAGTATTTT. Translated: CASSFRTSGEDTQYF.

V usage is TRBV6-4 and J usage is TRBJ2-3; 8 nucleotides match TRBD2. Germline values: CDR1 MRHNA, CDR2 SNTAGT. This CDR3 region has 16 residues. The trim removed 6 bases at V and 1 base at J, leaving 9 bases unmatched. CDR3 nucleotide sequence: TGTGCCAGCAGCCCGAGCGGGGGCCGGGGCACAGATACGCAGTATTTT. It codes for CASSPSGGRGTDTQYF.

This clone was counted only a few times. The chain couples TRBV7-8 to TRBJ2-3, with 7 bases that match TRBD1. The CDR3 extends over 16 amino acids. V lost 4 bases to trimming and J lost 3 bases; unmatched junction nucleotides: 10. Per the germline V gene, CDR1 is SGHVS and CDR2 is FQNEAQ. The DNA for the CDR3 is TGTGCCAGCAGCTACCTTGACAGGGAATCGACAGATACGCAGTATTTT. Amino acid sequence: CASSYLDRESTDTQYF.

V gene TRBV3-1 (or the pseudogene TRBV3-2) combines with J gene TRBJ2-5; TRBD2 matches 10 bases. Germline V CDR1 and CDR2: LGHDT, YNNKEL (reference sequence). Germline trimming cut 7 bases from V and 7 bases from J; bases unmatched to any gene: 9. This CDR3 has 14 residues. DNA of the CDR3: TGTGCCAGCACCTTCGGGACTAGCGATCGGACCCAGTACTTC. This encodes CASTFGTSDRTQYF.

In nucleotides, the CDR3 is TGTGCCAGCAGCCGGGGAAGTACGAACTATGGCTACACCTTC. Its translation: CASSRGSTNYGYTF. This chain joins TRBV5-6 and TRBJ1-2; D uncertain. The V end was cut by 4 bases, the J end by 2 bases, with 12 bases between. The CDR3 is 14 amino acids. Germline loops: CDR1 SGHDT, CDR2 YYEEEE.

CDR3 region: CASIRTGAGEQYF. The CDR3 DNA sequence: TGTGCCAGCATCCGGACAGGGGCAGGCGAGCAGTACTTC. This chain links TRBV7-9 with TRBJ2-7; TRBD1 matches 9 bases. The CDR3 runs to 13 residues. The trim removed 7 bases at V and 6 bases at J, leaving 7 bases unmatched. Germline-derived CDR1 and CDR2 are SEHNR and FQNEAQ (reference sequence).

This CDR3 is CASMRGLDNEQFF. CDR3 coding DNA: TGTGCCAGCATGCGGGGGTTAGACAATGAGCAGTTCTTC. The rearrangement uses TRBV9 and TRBJ2-1; 7 nucleotides line up with TRBD2. The germline CDR1 and CDR2 sequences are SGDLS and YYNGEE. There are 13 residues in the CDR3. Unmatched junction bases numbered 5, after V lost 6 bases and J lost 5 bases.

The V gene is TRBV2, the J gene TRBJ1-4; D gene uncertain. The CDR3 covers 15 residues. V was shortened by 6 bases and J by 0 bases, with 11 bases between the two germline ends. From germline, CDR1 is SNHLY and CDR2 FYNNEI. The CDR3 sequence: CASRKETSTNEKLFF. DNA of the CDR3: TGTGCCAGCAGGAAGGAGACCTCAACTAATGAAAAACTGTTTTTT.

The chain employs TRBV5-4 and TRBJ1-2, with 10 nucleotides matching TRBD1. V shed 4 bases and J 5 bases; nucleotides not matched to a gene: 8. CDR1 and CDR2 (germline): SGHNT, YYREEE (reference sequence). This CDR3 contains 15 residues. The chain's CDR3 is CASSNDRGRWYGYTF. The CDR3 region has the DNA TGTGCCAGCAGCAATGACAGGGGGCGCTGGTATGGCTACACCTTC.

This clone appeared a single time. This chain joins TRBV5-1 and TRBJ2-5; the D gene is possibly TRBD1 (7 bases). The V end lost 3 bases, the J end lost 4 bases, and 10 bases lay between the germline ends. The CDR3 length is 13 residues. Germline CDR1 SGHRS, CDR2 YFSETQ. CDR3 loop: CASSYQGGETQYF. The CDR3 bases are TGCGCCAGCAGCTACCAGGGGGGAGAGACCCAGTACTTC.

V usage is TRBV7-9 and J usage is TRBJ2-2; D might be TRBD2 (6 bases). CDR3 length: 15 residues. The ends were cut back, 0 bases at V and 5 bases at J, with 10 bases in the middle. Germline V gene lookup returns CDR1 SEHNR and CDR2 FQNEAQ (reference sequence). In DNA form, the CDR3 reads TGTGCCAGCAGCTTAGCCCTCGCGGGGACCGGGGAGCTGTTTTTT. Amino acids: CASSLALAGTGELFF.

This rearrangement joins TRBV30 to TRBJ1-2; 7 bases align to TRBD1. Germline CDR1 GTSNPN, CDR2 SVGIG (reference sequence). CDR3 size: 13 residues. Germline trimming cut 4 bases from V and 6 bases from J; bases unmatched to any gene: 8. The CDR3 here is CAWTGQRVNGYTF. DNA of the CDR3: TGTGCCTGGACGGGACAGCGGGTCAATGGCTACACCTTC. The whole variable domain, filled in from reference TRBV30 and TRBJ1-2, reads SQTIHQWPATLVQPVGSPLSLECTVEGTSNPNLYWYRQAAGRGLQLLFYSVGIGQISSEVPQNLSASRPQDRQFILSSKKLLLSDSGFYLCAWTGQRVNGYTFGSGTRLTVV.

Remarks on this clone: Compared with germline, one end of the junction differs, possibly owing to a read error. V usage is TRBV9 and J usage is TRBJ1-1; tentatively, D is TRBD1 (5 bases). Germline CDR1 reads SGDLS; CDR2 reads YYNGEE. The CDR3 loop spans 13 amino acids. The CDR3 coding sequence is TGTGCCAGGGGCGGGGGTAGGAACGCTGAAGCTTTCTTT. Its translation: CARGGGRNAEAFF.

As DNA, the CDR3 is TGTGCCAGCAGCTCTCGGGGGGCGATCTTCTCTGGGGCCAACGTCCTGACTTTC. This translates into CASSSRGAIFSGANVLTF. The chain has TRBV5-4 and TRBJ2-6, with TRBD2 as a possible D gene (7 bases). CDR3 length: 18 residues. CDR1 and CDR2 from the germline V gene are SGHNT and YYREEE (reference sequence). V dropped 3 bases and J dropped 0 bases, with 16 bases sitting between them.

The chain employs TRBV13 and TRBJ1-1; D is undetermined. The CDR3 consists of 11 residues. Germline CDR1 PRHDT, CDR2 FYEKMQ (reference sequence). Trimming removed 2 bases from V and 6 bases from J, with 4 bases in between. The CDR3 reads CASSLPAEAFF. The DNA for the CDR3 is TGTGCCAGCAGCTTACCGGCTGAAGCTTTCTTT.

The CDR3 sequence is CASSQVTENEQFF. CDR3 sequence (DNA): TGCGCCAGCAGCCAAGTAACGGAGAATGAGCAGTTCTTC. The chain couples TRBV4-1 to TRBJ2-1; D is unresolved. CDR3 length: 13 residues. Germline V CDR1 and CDR2: MGHRA, YSYEKL. Between the trimmed V and J ends, which lost 1 base and 7 bases, there was a span of 8 bases.

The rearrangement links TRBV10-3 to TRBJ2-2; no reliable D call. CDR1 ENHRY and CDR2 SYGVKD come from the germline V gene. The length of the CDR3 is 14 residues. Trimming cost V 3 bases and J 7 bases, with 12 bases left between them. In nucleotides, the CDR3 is TGTGCCATCAGTGACTTCGCCCCTAACGGGGAGCTGTTTTTT. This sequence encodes CAISDFAPNGELFF.

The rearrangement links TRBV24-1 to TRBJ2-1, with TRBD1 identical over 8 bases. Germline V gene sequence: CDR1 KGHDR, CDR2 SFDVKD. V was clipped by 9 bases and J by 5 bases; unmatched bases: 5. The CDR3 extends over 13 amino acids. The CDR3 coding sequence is TGTGCCACCGGGACAGGAGACAACAATGAGCAGTTCTTC. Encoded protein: CATGTGDNNEQFF.

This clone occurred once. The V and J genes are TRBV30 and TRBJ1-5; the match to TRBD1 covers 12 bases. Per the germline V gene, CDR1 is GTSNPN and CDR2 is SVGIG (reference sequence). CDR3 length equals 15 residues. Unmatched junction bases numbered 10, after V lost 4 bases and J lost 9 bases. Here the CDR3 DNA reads TGTGCCTGGATGGGACAGGGGGCCCCTCTAGGGCCCCAGCATTTT. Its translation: CAWMGQGAPLGPQHF.